This TCR beta chain was sequenced for a study of regulatory T cells in long-lasting Graves disease (dated by TCRdb to the early 2020s). With regard to the full study: Patients with newly diagnosed Graves' disease had been on antithyroid drugs for under 3 months. The study took place in China and was registered as a clinical trial. TCR sequencing covered 13 persistent and roughly 20 newly diagnosed Graves' disease patients, some 33 samples in total. Persistent Graves' disease patients were compared with newly diagnosed Graves' disease patients by peripheral blood TCR sequencing and RNA sequencing. Study-wide findings and limitations: The small sample size was acknowledged by the authors as a limitation that may reduce accuracy. Persistent disease showed preferential use of TRBV28, TRBJ1-2 and TRBJ2-5, whereas newly diagnosed disease favored TRBV20-1 and TRBJ2-1. Persistent Graves' disease patients showed lower TCR Shannon entropy and fewer highly expanded clones than newly diagnosed patients, suggesting clonal expansion. Only peripheral blood was studied, because thyroid tissue, the primary lesion, was inaccessible. Only the TCR beta chain was sequenced and analyzed. More public clonotypes were shared among persistent patients (approximately 3,000) than among newly diagnosed patients (approximately 930).

This clonotype occurred many times. Its specific antigen is unknown. No base quality values were provided; no much bigger clone lies one nucleotide off. From the cysteine up to the phenylalanine, the CDR3 has a length of 12 residues. Only CDR3 DNA remains: 36 bases, in frame from the first base. The V end loses 3 bases and the J end loses 5 bases, and a stretch of 5 bases separates them. Library preparation used multiplex PCR. These reads were obtained on an Illumina HiSeq 4000. TCR beta libraries were built with iRepertoire HTBI primers and Arm-PCR amplification of CDR3 regions. Before sequencing, the PCR products went through gel purification. On the study's bioinformatics: A total of roughly 65 TRBV and more than twelve TRBJ segments were identified across samples and were used for gene usage analysis of CDR3 amino acid clonotypes. Filtered high-quality paired reads were merged into contigs using COPE and FqMerger. Contigs were aligned with BLAST to IMGT TRBV, TRBD and TRBJ reference genes, and CDR3 was defined per IMGT. Clonotypes above 0.1% frequency were classified as highly expanded clones. Repertoire diversity was measured by Shannon entropy, and V-J evenness by the Gini coefficient. Clonotypes shared by more than one individual were considered public. TCRdb reprocessing: public reads trimmed at Q25 with fastp, clones called with MiXCR, in-frame beta chains kept. Here each entry gathers all rows of one CDR3 protein and keeps the most common genes and DNA. For this entry, the V and J calls and clone size follow TCRdb and not the study's own pipeline. The sample data list some 250,000 distinct CDR3 sequences, and more than 15% of these were observed just once. Approximately 14% of the sample is held by the ten biggest clonotypes.

The time point label for this specimen denotes: newly diagnosed GD, antithyroid drugs for less than 3 months. RNA was extracted from PBMCs in TRIzol for both TCR sequencing and RNA sequencing. The diagnosis of Graves' disease followed American Thyroid Association guidelines. Recruitment of patients was carried out at an endocrinology department in Xi'an, China. Each patient gave about 10 milliliters of peripheral blood, collected in an EDTA anticoagulant tube. Ficoll Paque Plus density gradient separation was used to isolate PBMCs, and no additional T cell sorting was done. An Agilent 2100 Bioanalyzer and agarose gel were used to check RNA quality, while a NanoDrop 2000 measured RNA concentration. These same data were also listed under a study on T cells in Graves' hyperthyroidism and ophthalmopathy. That second report states: A patient counted as having stable Graves' hyperthyroidism if no progression to ophthalmopathy occurred over 18 months of follow-up. The hyperthyroidism patients were between 18 and 65 years old and newly diagnosed, with a disease duration of less than 2 months. Exclusion was applied to patients with uncontrolled infections, other autoimmune diseases, pregnancy or lactation. Clinical symptoms, serum thyroxine and TRAb, thyroid ultrasound, and orbital computed tomography formed the basis for the diagnoses. A first-round RT-PCR of the TCR CDR3 used the HTBI primer set with the Qiagen OneStep RT-PCR kit. Most expanded thyroid clonotypes (frequency above 0.001) were also detected in blood, suggesting blood repertoires may reflect thyroid immune responses. A model built on a 13 V-J signature distinguished ophthalmopathy from stable hyperthyroidism, reaching approximately 89% sensitivity and around 81% specificity in cross-validation and 80%/75% in testing. During validation, the model predicted progression to ophthalmopathy a median of approximately 7 months ahead of onset, with almost 71% sensitivity and around 73% specificity. A discovery cohort of around 98 patients, about 43 with Graves' ophthalmopathy and 55 to 60 with stable Graves' hyperthyroidism, was used to find distinguishing TCR V-J signatures. Prospective prediction of ophthalmopathy was tested in an independent validation cohort consisting of some 19 hyperthyroidism patients and around 16 patients who later progressed to ophthalmopathy. The approximately 100 discovery patients were divided at random into training and test sets in a 7:3 ratio. In more than 5 Graves' hyperthyroidism patients, the study also compared T-cell repertoires from thyroid tissue with T-cell repertoires from blood. After sampling, hyperthyroidism patients received methimazole starting at 30 mg daily, and ophthalmopathy patients received high-dose intravenous methylprednisolone. A second multiplex PCR round built the libraries, followed by size selection and purification. Sequencing of the libraries was done on an Illumina HiSeq2000 using paired-end 100 bp reads. SOAPnuke was used to process the raw data, removing reads that contained adapters or uncalled bases, had a mean Phred below 15, or lacked an exact match to the constant primer or identifier. High-quality paired reads were merged using COPE v1.2.5, and each unique nucleotide sequence was defined as a clonotype. MiTCR v1.1 was used to align the clonotypes against IMGT TRBV, TRBD and TRBJ reference segments. Analysis was restricted to V-J combinations with a frequency above 0.0001, which covered 98% to 99.2% of repertoires. The TCS score was defined as F50 (clonal expansion) divided by E x V (chaos), with BLOSUM62-based TCRdist calculated between CDR3 peptides within each V-J. Welch's t-statistics and random forest reduced 514 V-J features to some 14, which were used in a naive Bayes classifier (R e1071). Sample size was not statistically predetermined, and blinding of investigators to group allocation was not performed. The paper describes TCR Vbeta CDR3 sequencing of around 130 peripheral blood samples, made up of fewer than 50 ophthalmopathy patients, 70 to 75 hyperthyroidism patients and approximately 17 progressor patients.

The starting material was peripheral blood mononuclear cells (PBMCs), obtained at new diagnosis, from a patient treated with antithyroid drugs. The clonotype was recovered from a woman in her 30s with Graves disease. Donor details come from another sample of the same person, matched by shared clones. The chain is assembled from TRBV12-3 or TRBV12-4 and TRBJ2-1, with no confident D gene call. The CDR3: CASSFKDNEQFF. The DNA is TGTGCCAGCAGTTTTAAGGACAATGAGCAGTTCTTC.